A selection of T cell receptor beta chains follows, all from one sample in a study of blood T cell repertoires in COVID-19. Assay: immunoSEQ multiplex PCR; the TCRdb copy retains only in-frame clones and omits some. The data show 150,000 to 200,000 clones, around three quarters seen once. Material for sequencing was peripheral blood. The receptor set was obtained from a man in his 60s with active or convalescent COVID-19. Each CDR3 is given with its conserved first and last residue. D genes are given only for firm matches. Rows give clone size only sometimes, using once, few, many, or a class for an expanded clone.

clone size	D gene	V gene	CDR3 length	J gene	CDR3 protein	CDR3 DNA
NA	TRBD2	TRBV4-3	15	TRBJ2-2	CASSPGTSGTGELFF	TGCGCCAGCAGCCCCGGGACTAGCGGGACGGGGGAGCTGTTTTTT
NA	NA	TRBV4-1	16	TRBJ2-1	CASSRASASSYNEQFF	TGCGCCAGCAGCCGAGCAAGCGCGAGCTCCTACAATGAGCAGTTCTTC
once	TRBD1	TRBV9	14	TRBJ2-3	CASSDRTGSDTQYF	TGTGCCAGCAGCGATCGGACAGGGTCAGATACGCAGTATTTT
NA	TRBD1	TRBV28	12	TRBJ2-7	CASSSTGDEQYF	TGTGCCAGCAGTTCTACAGGGGACGAGCAGTACTTC
NA	TRBD1	TRBV11-3	15	TRBJ2-2	CASSSRQGSTGELFF	TGTGCCAGCAGCTCACGACAGGGTAGCACCGGGGAGCTGTTTTTT
NA	NA	TRBV2	14	TRBJ1-5	CASGIRVNNQPQHF	TGTGCCAGCGGAATCCGGGTCAACAATCAGCCCCAGCATTTT
NA	TRBD2	TRBV4-1	16	TRBJ2-5	CASSQGYSGRVETQYF	TGCGCCAGCAGCCAAGGGTATAGCGGGAGGGTGGAGACCCAGTACTTC
NA	NA	TRBV5-1	14	TRBJ2-3	CASSLELDADTQYF	TGCGCCAGCAGCTTGGAGCTAGACGCAGATACGCAGTATTTT
NA	NA	TRBV6-5	15	TRBJ2-3	CASSQGPVGTDTQYF	TGTGCCAGCAGCCAGGGCCCCGTTGGGACAGATACGCAGTATTTT
NA	NA	TRBV5-4	13	TRBJ2-5	CASSFEGKETQYF	TGTGCCAGCAGCTTTGAGGGCAAAGAGACCCAGTACTTC
NA	NA	TRBV7-2	15	TRBJ1-2	CASSLGGGTYYGYTF	TGTGCCAGCAGCTTAGGGGGAGGGACCTACTATGGCTACACCTTC
NA	TRBD2	TRBV5-1	16	TRBJ2-1	CASSLSSGQSYNEQFF	TGCGCCAGCAGCTTATCTAGCGGGCAATCCTACAATGAGCAGTTCTTC
NA	TRBD1	TRBV2	13	TRBJ2-7	CATVTGAPGEQYF	TGTGCCACCGTGACAGGGGCCCCAGGCGAGCAGTACTTC
few	NA	TRBV18	15	TRBJ2-1	CASSVLPGQDNEQFF	TGTGCCAGCTCGGTACTTCCGGGACAAGACAATGAGCAGTTCTTC
few	TRBD1	TRBV6-1	17	TRBJ1-6	CASSEAGTGSQGVALHF	TGTGCCAGCAGTGAAGCCGGGACAGGGTCCCAGGGAGTGGCCCTCCACTTT
NA	NA	TRBV28	13	TRBJ2-5	CASSGVLLETQYF	TGTGCCAGCAGCGGGGTATTGTTGGAGACCCAGTACTTC
NA	TRBD2	TRBV4-2	18	TRBJ2-2	CASSQDFSAGGPTGELFF	TGTGCCAGCAGCCAAGATTTTTCGGCGGGAGGGCCGACCGGGGAGCTGTTTTTT
NA	NA	TRBV7-3	13	TRBJ2-7	CASSRRGDYEQYF	TGTGCCAGCAGCCGCAGGGGGGACTACGAGCAGTACTTC
few	NA	TRBV24-1	14	TRBJ2-1	CATSDTTSGIEQFF	TGTGCCACCAGTGACACGACCTCAGGGATTGAGCAGTTCTTC
NA	TRBD1	TRBV9	16	TRBJ2-1	CASSVGGQGRYNEQFF	TGTGCCAGCAGCGTAGGAGGACAGGGAAGGTACAATGAGCAGTTCTTC
NA	NA	TRBV14	15	TRBJ2-3	CASSVLRGSTDTQYF	TGTGCCAGCAGTGTCCTTCGGGGAAGCACAGATACGCAGTATTTT
once	NA	TRBV7-9	13	TRBJ2-1	CASSLRYGDEQFF	TGTGCCAGCAGCTTAAGATACGGGGATGAGCAGTTCTTC
once	TRBD1	TRBV2	15	TRBJ2-2	CASSGQGSYTGELFF	TGTGCCAGCAGTGGACAGGGGAGTTACACCGGGGAGCTGTTTTTT
few	NA	TRBV2	15	TRBJ2-6	CASTLGGGGANVLTF	TGTGCCAGCACTCTCGGGGGAGGTGGGGCCAACGTCCTGACTTTC
NA	TRBD1	TRBV5-1	14	TRBJ1-3	CASSSDRVVNTIYF	TGCGCCAGCAGCTCGGACAGGGTTGTAAACACCATATATTTT
NA	NA	TRBV24-1	16	TRBJ2-1	CATSGADSLSYNEQFF	TGTGCCACCAGTGGTGCAGACAGTCTATCCTACAATGAGCAGTTCTTC
once	TRBD2	TRBV5-1	16	TRBJ2-5	CASSLDSGRAGVTQYF	TGCGCCAGCAGCTTGGACAGCGGGAGGGCCGGGGTGACCCAGTACTTC
NA	NA	TRBV18	11	TRBJ2-1	CASSLRYEQFF	TGTGCCAGCTCACTCCGTTATGAGCAGTTCTTC
NA	TRBD2	TRBV5-1	15	TRBJ2-1	CASSSSGRAYNEQFF	TGCGCCAGCAGCTCCAGCGGGAGAGCCTACAATGAGCAGTTCTTC
NA	NA	TRBV20-1	13	TRBJ1-6	CSASLEGDSPLHF	TGCAGTGCTAGTCTTGAGGGGGATTCACCCCTCCACTTT
NA	NA	TRBV28	16	TRBJ2-1	CASSSVAASSYNEQFF	TGTGCCAGCAGTTCCGTAGCGGCTTCCTCCTACAATGAGCAGTTCTTC
NA	TRBD1	TRBV6-5	12	TRBJ1-4	CAGKTGNEKLFF	TGTGCCGGAAAGACAGGGAATGAAAAACTGTTTTTT
NA	NA	TRBV7-3	15	TRBJ1-1	CASSSSRVGGTEAFF	TGTGCCAGCAGCTCCTCCAGGGTGGGAGGGACTGAAGCTTTCTTT
NA	NA	TRBV7-2	16	TRBJ2-6	CASSLQGTSGANVLTF	TGTGCCAGCAGCTTACAGGGGACGTCTGGGGCCAACGTCCTGACTTTC
once	TRBD1	TRBV15	15	TRBJ1-5	CATSTTGGGNQPQHF	TGTGCCACCAGCACAACAGGGGGAGGTAATCAGCCCCAGCATTTT
NA	NA	TRBV6-4	15	TRBJ2-1	CASSDLAGSDNEQFF	TGTGCCAGCAGTGATCTGGCAGGGTCGGACAATGAGCAGTTCTTC
few	TRBD2	TRBV6-4	15	TRBJ2-1	CASSDGLAGGNEQFF	TGTGCCAGCAGTGACGGTCTAGCGGGAGGTAATGAGCAGTTCTTC
NA	NA	TRBV28	17	TRBJ1-1	CASTPMGTISRDTEAFF	TGTGCCAGCACCCCAATGGGGACAATATCCCGGGACACTGAAGCTTTCTTT
NA	NA	TRBV14	15	TRBJ2-7	CASSGIRREDGEQYF	TGTGCCAGCAGCGGGATTAGGAGGGAGGATGGTGAGCAGTACTTC
NA	NA	TRBV5-1	14	TRBJ2-3	CASSLGGSTDTQYF	TGCGCCAGCAGCTTGGGAGGGAGCACAGATACGCAGTATTTT
NA	TRBD1	TRBV10-3	15	TRBJ2-3	CAIKPGQGRTDTQYF	TGTGCCATCAAGCCGGGACAGGGTAGGACAGATACGCAGTATTTT
NA	TRBD2	TRBV5-1	15	TRBJ2-1	CASSSATSGSYEQFF	TGCGCCAGCAGCTCGGCGACTAGCGGGAGCTATGAGCAGTTCTTC
NA	TRBD2	TRBV5-4	15	TRBJ2-2	CASSFPSGSSGELFF	TGTGCCAGCAGCTTCCCTAGCGGGAGCTCCGGGGAGCTGTTTTTT
NA	TRBD2	TRBV11-2	18	TRBJ2-6	CASSLMKGGSSGANVLTF	TGTGCCAGCAGCTTAATGAAAGGCGGGAGCTCTGGGGCCAACGTCCTGACTTTC
NA	NA	TRBV7-9	13	TRBJ2-2	CASSFSGTGELFF	TGTGCCAGCAGCTTTTCGGGGACCGGGGAGCTGTTTTTT
NA	TRBD1	TRBV6-5	14	TRBJ2-2	CASRDRSNTGELFF	TGTGCCAGCCGGGACAGGTCGAACACCGGGGAGCTGTTTTTT
few	TRBD2	TRBV7-3	14	TRBJ2-7	CASSSQSGIDEQYF	TGTGCCAGCAGCTCCCAAAGCGGGATCGACGAGCAGTACTTC
NA	NA	TRBV4-1	16	TRBJ2-5	CASSQDPVRASSTQYF	TGCGCCAGCAGCCAAGATCCCGTCAGGGCCAGTTCGACCCAGTACTTC
NA	TRBD2	TRBV7-2	15	TRBJ2-1	CASSALAGGFGEQFF	TGTGCCAGCAGCGCCCTAGCGGGAGGGTTCGGTGAGCAGTTCTTC